What follows are 23 T cell receptor beta chains derived from one specimen sequenced in a study of T cell responses to AZD1222 COVID-19 vaccine. The protocol was immunoSEQ multiplex PCR, while the TCRdb copy is restricted to in-frame clones and leaves out a portion. This sample has 250,000 to 300,000 clones, with around 92% found just once. The sample consisted of peripheral blood, taken 28 days after the second AZD1222 dose. These receptors originate from an adult who received the AZD1222 COVID-19 vaccine.

The rearrangement links TRBV19 to TRBJ2-5; D is perhaps TRBD1 or TRBD2 (5 bases each). There are 15 residues in the CDR3. Between the trimmed V and J ends, which lost 5 bases and 1 base, there was a span of 14 bases. In germline, CDR1 is LNHDA, CDR2 SQIVND (reference sequence). The CDR3 is CASSGPKGSQETQYF. The CDR3 DNA is TGTGCCAGTAGTGGTCCTAAGGGGAGCCAAGAGACCCAGTACTTC.

The chain recombines TRBV3-1 (or the pseudogene TRBV3-2) with TRBJ1-4; D uncertain. Trimming cost V 1 base and J 8 bases, with 11 bases left between them. In germline, CDR1 is LGHDT, CDR2 YNNKEL (reference sequence). The CDR3 is made up of 14 amino acids. The CDR3 spells CASSQAASGEKLFF. The CDR3 DNA follows: TGTGCCAGCAGCCAAGCGGCCTCCGGAGAAAAACTGTTTTTT.

The J gene is TRBJ2-7, the V gene TRBV2; 8 nucleotides agree with TRBD2. The germline V gene has CDR1 SNHLY and CDR2 FYNNEI. The CDR3 is 13 residues long. The V gene end was trimmed by 7 bases and the J gene end by 4 bases; junction bases not matched to a gene: 6. The CDR3 sequence: CASKSGGDYEQYF. CDR3 DNA: TGTGCCAGCAAATCCGGGGGGGATTACGAGCAGTACTTC.

The chain joins TRBV5-1 to TRBJ2-1; D might be TRBD2 (6 bases). V was shortened by 5 bases and J by 3 bases, with 15 bases between the two germline ends. The CDR3 is 15 amino acids. Germline V gene data show CDR1 as SGHRS and CDR2 as YFSETQ. CDR3 sequence reads: CASRARDWSYNEQFF. CDR3 coding DNA: TGCGCCAGCAGAGCCCGGGACTGGAGCTACAATGAGCAGTTCTTC.

In DNA form, the CDR3 reads TGTGCCAGCAGTTTATCCGGAGGGGGGCGGGAAAAACTGTTTTTT. Translating gives CASSLSGGGREKLFF. The chain uses TRBV28 and TRBJ1-4; a weak D match, TRBD1 (6 bases). With 1 base removed from V and 8 bases from J, the gap between germline ends came to 14 bases. CDR1 is MDHEN and CDR2 is SYDVKM in the germline V gene. The CDR3 sequence is 15 residues long.

This chain uses TRBV28 with TRBJ1-2; tentatively, D is TRBD1 (5 bases). Germline V gene lookup returns CDR1 MDHEN and CDR2 SYDVKM. Between the trimmed V and J ends, which lost 6 bases and 6 bases, there was a span of 20 bases. This CDR3 comprises 15 residues. The CDR3, as DNA: TGTGCCAGCAGGGGAGGGGAGATCGGGTCGAATGGCTACACCTTC. This codes for CASRGGEIGSNGYTF.

This clone has more than one count but fewer than ten. The chain is built from TRBV28 and TRBJ1-6; D gene uncertain. The germline V gene has CDR1 MDHEN and CDR2 SYDVKM. Between the trimmed V and J ends, which lost 6 bases and 3 bases, there was a span of 6 bases. CDR3 length: 13 residues. CDR3 protein: CASRVNYNSPLHF. The DNA for the CDR3 is TGTGCCAGCAGAGTCAACTATAATTCACCCCTCCACTTT. The whole variable domain, filled in from reference TRBV28 and TRBJ1-6, reads DVKVTQSSRYLVKRTGEKVFLECVQDMDHENMFWYRQDPGLGLRLIYFSYDVKMKEKGDIPEGYSVSREKKERFSLILESASTNQTSMYLCASRVNYNSPLHFGNGTRLTVT.

The chain uses TRBV2 and TRBJ1-6; no clear D gene. V was pared by 2 bases and J by 9 bases, with 17 bases between. The CDR3 has 16 residues. Germline V gene sequence: CDR1 SNHLY, CDR2 FYNNEI. The CDR3 here is CASSENSLPIGSPLHF. The CDR3 coding sequence is TGTGCCAGCAGTGAAAACAGTTTACCTATCGGTTCACCCCTCCACTTT.

The chain uses TRBV28 and TRBJ2-2; D unresolved. Germline assignment: CDR1 MDHEN and CDR2 SYDVKM. Trimming removed 2 bases at V and 0 bases at J, with 13 bases between. The CDR3 has 17 amino acids. CDR3 bases: TGTGCCAGCAGTTTAATTCAATGGAACGCGAACACCGGGGAGCTGTTTTTT. Translated: CASSLIQWNANTGELFF. Together with reference TRBV28 and TRBJ2-2, the CDR3 gives the full variable domain: DVKVTQSSRYLVKRTGEKVFLECVQDMDHENMFWYRQDPGLGLRLIYFSYDVKMKEKGDIPEGYSVSREKKERFSLILESASTNQTSMYLCASSLIQWNANTGELFFGEGSRLTVL.

The count of this clone is one. The rearrangement uses TRBV12-3 or TRBV12-4 and TRBJ1-6; D unresolved. The CDR3 is 12 amino acids. V dropped 6 bases and J dropped 18 bases, with 18 bases sitting between them. The CDR3, as DNA: TGTGCCAGCAGCGTAATTCGGGTCCCCTCCCACTTT. Encoded protein: CASSVIRVPSHF.

The genes are TRBV12-3 or TRBV12-4 and TRBJ1-1; D gene unclear. Trimming pared 8 bases from V and 1 base from J, leaving 8 bases between. CDR3 length equals 12 residues. CDR3 in amino acids: CASCWGNTEAFF. The CDR3 DNA follows: TGTGCCAGCTGCTGGGGGAACACTGAAGCTTTCTTT.

V is TRBV7-2 and J is TRBJ1-6, with D tentatively TRBD1 (5 bases). Trimming took off 1 base at V and 7 bases at J, with 11 bases between the two ends. The CDR3 sequence is 15 residues long. CDR1 is SGHTA and CDR2 is FQGNSA in the germline V gene. The CDR3 DNA is TGTGCCAGCAGCTTAGGAGGGGCTCTGAATTCACCCCTCCACTTT. Protein: CASSLGGALNSPLHF. Full variable domain (missing parts from reference TRBV7-2 and TRBJ1-6): GAGVSQSPSNKVTEKGKDVELRCDPISGHTALYWYRQSLGQGLEFLIYFQGNSAPDKSGLPSDRFSAERTGGSVSTLTIQRTQQEDSAVYLCASSLGGALNSPLHFGNGTRLTVT.

This chain links TRBV3-1 (or the pseudogene TRBV3-2) with TRBJ2-5; D might be TRBD1 (6 bases). The V gene lost 0 bases and the J gene lost 5 bases, with 13 bases spanning the gap. The CDR3 is 15 residues long. The germline gives CDR1 LGHDT, CDR2 YNNKEL (reference sequence). The CDR3 bases are TGTGCCAGCAGCCAAGATCCAAGGGGGTTGGAGACCCAGTACTTC. Its translation: CASSQDPRGLETQYF.

The rearrangement joins TRBV30 to TRBJ2-1, with D uncertain. Deletions cut 2 bases from V and 10 bases from J, with 15 bases between. This CDR3 has 13 amino acids. Germline CDR1 and CDR2: GTSNPN and SVGIG (reference sequence). The CDR3 bases are TGTGCCTGGAGTCCACCCCACTTAGGGGAGCAGTTCTTC. Its protein product is CAWSPPHLGEQFF.

The chain carries TRBV28 and TRBJ1-4, with D maybe TRBD1 (5 bases). Germline lookup yields CDR1 MDHEN and CDR2 SYDVKM. Trimming removed 3 bases at V and 4 bases at J, with 18 bases between. The CDR3 is 17 amino acids. The CDR3 DNA follows: TGTGCCAGCAGTTTTATGCTGGGTTCAGGGATTAATGAAAAACTGTTTTTT. This gives the protein CASSFMLGSGINEKLFF.

The chain couples TRBV11-2 to TRBJ2-1; TRBD2 matches at 8 bases. V was pared by 3 bases and J by 7 bases, with 5 bases of the junction left unmatched. Germline CDR1 and CDR2: SGHAT and FQNNGV. CDR3 length: 14 amino acids. This CDR3 is CASSFGGARNEQFF. CDR3 nucleotide sequence: TGTGCCAGCAGCTTCGGGGGGGCTCGGAATGAGCAGTTCTTC.

The chain recombines TRBV2 with TRBJ1-5; 7 bases fit TRBD1. Trimming removed 3 bases from V and 7 bases from J; junction bases left unmatched: 12. The CDR3 totals 16 residues. Germline V CDR1 and CDR2: SNHLY, FYNNEI. This CDR3 reads CASSDLGQVGYQPQHF. The CDR3 DNA follows: TGTGCCAGCAGTGACTTAGGACAGGTCGGCTACCAGCCCCAGCATTTT.

V usage is TRBV19 and J usage is TRBJ1-5; perhaps TRBD1 as D (5 bases). This CDR3 spans 15 amino acids. In germline, CDR1 is LNHDA, CDR2 SQIVND (reference sequence). The V end lost 2 bases, the J end lost 7 bases, and 15 bases lay between the germline ends. The CDR3, as DNA: TGTGCCAGTAGTATACGGGGACCATCAGGGCAGCCCCAGCATTTT. It translates to CASSIRGPSGQPQHF. Variable domain in full (rest from reference TRBV19 and TRBJ1-5): DGGITQSPKYLFRKEGQNVTLSCEQNLNHDAMYWYRQDPGQGLRLIYYSQIVNDFQKGDIAEGYSVSREKKESFPLTVTSAQKNPTAFYLCASSIRGPSGQPQHFGDGTRLSIL.

The chain employs TRBV5-1 and TRBJ1-2, with 8 bases matching TRBD1. From germline, CDR1 is SGHRS and CDR2 YFSETQ. V gave up 4 bases and J gave up 6 bases; unmatched junction bases: 5. The CDR3 has 13 amino acids. CDR3 amino acids: CASSPGGRNGYTF. As DNA, the CDR3 is TGCGCCAGCAGCCCAGGGGGCCGGAATGGCTACACCTTC.

The J gene is TRBJ1-2, the V gene TRBV19; no clear D gene. The CDR3 length is 12 residues. Per the germline V gene, CDR1 is LNHDA and CDR2 is SQIVND (reference sequence). Trimming cost V 7 bases and J 8 bases, with 14 bases left between them. CDR3 in amino acids: CASTPGEWGYTF. The CDR3, as DNA: TGTGCCAGTACCCCCGGGGAGTGGGGCTACACCTTC.

This clone was recorded a few times. The CDR3 is CASSFQGLEQYF. The CDR3 DNA reads as TGTGCCAGCAGCTTTCAAGGGCTCGAGCAGTACTTC. V usage is TRBV5-6 and J usage is TRBJ2-7, with D unclear. This CDR3 spans 12 amino acids. Germline loops: CDR1 SGHDT, CDR2 YYEEEE. V lost 2 bases and J lost 6, with 9 bases in between.

The V gene is TRBV9, the J gene TRBJ2-5; tentatively, D is TRBD1 (5 bases). V was shortened by 0 bases and J by 2 bases, with 5 bases between the two germline ends. This CDR3 is built from 13 residues. The germline gives CDR1 SGDLS, CDR2 YYNGEE. The CDR3 bases are TGTGCCAGCAGCGTAGCAGGGCAAGAGACCCAGTACTTC. Translating gives CASSVAGQETQYF.

The chain employs TRBV27 and TRBJ1-6; TRBD1 is a possible D gene (6 bases). Germline V CDR1 and CDR2: MNHEY, SMNVEV (reference sequence). The CDR3 has 14 amino acids. V was shortened by 4 bases and J by 10 bases, with 14 bases between the two germline ends. The chain's CDR3 is CASSSGRGSSPLHF. The CDR3 nucleotides are TGTGCCAGCAGTTCCGGCAGGGGATCCTCACCCCTCCACTTT.